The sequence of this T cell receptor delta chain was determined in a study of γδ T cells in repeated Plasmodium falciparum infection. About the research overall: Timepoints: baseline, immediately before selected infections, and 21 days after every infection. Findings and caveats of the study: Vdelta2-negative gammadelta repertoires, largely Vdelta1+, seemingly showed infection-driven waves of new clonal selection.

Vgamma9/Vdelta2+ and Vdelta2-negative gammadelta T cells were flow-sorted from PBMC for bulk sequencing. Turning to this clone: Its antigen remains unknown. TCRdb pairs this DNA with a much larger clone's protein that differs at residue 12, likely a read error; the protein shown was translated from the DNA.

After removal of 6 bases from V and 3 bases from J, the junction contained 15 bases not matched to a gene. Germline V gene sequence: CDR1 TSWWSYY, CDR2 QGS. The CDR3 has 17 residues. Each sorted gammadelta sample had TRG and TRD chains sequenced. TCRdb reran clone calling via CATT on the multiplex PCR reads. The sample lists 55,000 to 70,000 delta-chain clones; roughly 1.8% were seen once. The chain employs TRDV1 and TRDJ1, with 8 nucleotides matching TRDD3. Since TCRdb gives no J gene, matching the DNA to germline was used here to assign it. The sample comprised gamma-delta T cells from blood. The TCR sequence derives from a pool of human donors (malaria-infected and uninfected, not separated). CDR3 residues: CALGWGNTLQYPDKLIF. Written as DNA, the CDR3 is TGTGCTCTTGGCTGGGGGAACACCCTTCAGTACCCCGATAAACTCATCTTT.